This TCR beta chain was retrieved from a study of post-analysis software for immune sequencing data. Overall study: Secondary progressive, relapsing-remitting and progressive-relapsing multiple sclerosis were among the included disease courses. Findings and caveats of the study: TRBV5-6, TRBV5-1 and TRBV20-1 belonged to a set of about five TRBV segments that were more frequent in patients than controls. The F measure placed samples prepared in the same batch into strongly shared clusters.

The TCR beta cDNA libraries contained unique molecular identifiers. Out of roughly 0.95 to 11 million T cells, 480,000 or so cDNA molecules were generated. In TCRdb, the PCR reads were re-called with MiXCR into one record per CDR3 protein. This sample has about 380,000 distinct CDR3 sequences; 30% to 45% occur once, and the top ten carry 13%. Remarks on this clonotype: Its specificity is unknown.

The CDR3 sequence is 14 residues long. V lost 5 bases, J lost 1 base, and 11 bases lay in between. CDR1 is GTSNPN and CDR2 is SVGIG in the germline V gene (reference sequence). Sequenced sample: blood. This TCR was recovered from a girl aged 10-17 years with multiple sclerosis. The J gene is TRBJ2-2, the V gene TRBV30; D tentatively reads TRBD1 or TRBD2 (5 bases each). CDR3 in amino acids: CAWGRGRNTGELFF. The CDR3 region has the DNA TGTGCCTGGGGCCGGGGACGGAACACCGGGGAGCTGTTTTTT.